This T cell receptor beta chain was retrieved from a study of regulatory T cells in long-lasting Graves disease. Background on the study: A definition of persistent Graves' disease required over 5 years of antithyroid drugs plus positive TSH receptor antibodies.

Study-wide points: With approximately 3,000 shared public clonotypes, persistent patients exceeded new patients, who shared more than 900.

Time point described: persistent/refractory GD, antithyroid drugs over 5 years with positive TRAb. After RNA was extracted from PBMCs, the TCR library was made from it. This clonotype has a count of ten or more. Its antigen is not identified. Trimming removed 4 bases from V and 1 base from J, with 7 bases in between. This CDR3 comprises 13 residues. The TCR beta library used iRepertoire HTBI primers with Arm-PCR amplification of CDR3. A single record per CDR3 protein comes from TCRdb applying MiXCR to the multiplex PCR reads. The table lists around 460,000 distinct CDR3 sequences, 20% to 25% of them singletons.

The sample consisted of peripheral blood mononuclear cells (PBMCs), taken when the disease was refractory, from a patient treated with antithyroid drugs. The chain is built from TRBV12-3 or TRBV12-4 and TRBJ1-1, with D hard to call. This receptor was obtained from a female donor with Graves disease. The CDR3: CASSWAPNTEAFF. The CDR3, as DNA: TGTGCCAGCAGTTGGGCCCCGAACACTGAAGCTTTCTTT.